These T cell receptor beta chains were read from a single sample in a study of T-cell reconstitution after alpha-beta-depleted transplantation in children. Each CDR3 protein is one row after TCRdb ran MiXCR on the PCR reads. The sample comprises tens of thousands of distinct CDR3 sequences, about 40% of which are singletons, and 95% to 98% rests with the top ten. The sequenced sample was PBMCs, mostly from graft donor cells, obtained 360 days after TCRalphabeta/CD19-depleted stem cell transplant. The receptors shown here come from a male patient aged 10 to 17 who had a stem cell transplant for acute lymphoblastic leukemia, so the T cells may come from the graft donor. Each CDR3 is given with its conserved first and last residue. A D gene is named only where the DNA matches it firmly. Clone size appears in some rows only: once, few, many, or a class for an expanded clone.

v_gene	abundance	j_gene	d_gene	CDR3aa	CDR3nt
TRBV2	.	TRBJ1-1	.	CASSDREAFF	TGTGCCAGCAGTGACAGGGAAGCTTTCTTT
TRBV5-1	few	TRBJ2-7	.	CASSLVQGSYEQYF	TGCGCCAGCAGCTTGGTACAAGGGTCCTACGAGCAGTACTTC
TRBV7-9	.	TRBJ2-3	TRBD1	CASSPITGGDTQYF	TGTGCCAGCAGCCCCATAACAGGGGGAGATACGCAGTATTTT
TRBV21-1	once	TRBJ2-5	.	CASSTRDRGQETQYF	TGTGCCAGCAGCACTCGGGACAGGGGACAAGAGACCCAGTACTTC
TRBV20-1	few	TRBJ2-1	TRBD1	CSAKDRDNEQFF	TGCAGTGCTAAGGACAGGGACAATGAGCAGTTCTTC
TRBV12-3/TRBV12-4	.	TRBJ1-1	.	CASRRTLTNTEAFF	TGTGCCAGCAGGAGGACCCTAACGAACACTGAAGCTTTCTTT
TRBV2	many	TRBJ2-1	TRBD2	CASPGLAGYEQFF	TGTGCCAGCCCGGGACTAGCGGGCTATGAGCAGTTCTTC
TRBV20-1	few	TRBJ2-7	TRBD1	CSARDRGQAYEQYF	TGCAGTGCTAGAGATCGGGGACAGGCCTACGAGCAGTACTTC
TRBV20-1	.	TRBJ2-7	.	CSARDGLYYEQYF	TGCAGTGCTAGAGATGGGCTTTACTACGAGCAGTACTTC
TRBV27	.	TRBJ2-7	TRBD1	CASSFTGGISSYEQYF	TGTGCCAGCAGTTTTACAGGGGGAATTTCCTCCTACGAGCAGTACTTC
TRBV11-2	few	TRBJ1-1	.	CASSPDTEAFF	TGTGCCAGCAGCCCAGACACTGAAGCTTTCTTT
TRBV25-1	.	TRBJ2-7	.	CASSGRTYYTYEQYF	TGTGCCAGCAGTGGACGGACTTACTATACCTACGAGCAGTACTTC
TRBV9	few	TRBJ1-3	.	CASRGPIGNTIYF	TGTGCCAGCAGGGGACCGATTGGAAACACCATATATTTT
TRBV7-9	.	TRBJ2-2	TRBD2	CASSLAAPGTSGSPNTGELFF	TGTGCCAGCAGCTTAGCTGCTCCCGGGACTAGCGGGAGCCCGAACACCGGGGAGCTGTTTTTT
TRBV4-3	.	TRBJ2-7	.	CASSQDRHVSYEQYF	TGCGCCAGCAGCCAAGATAGGCACGTCTCCTACGAGCAGTACTTC
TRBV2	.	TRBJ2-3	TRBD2	CASSDSWTSGRDTQYF	TGTGCCAGCAGTGATTCGTGGACTAGCGGGAGAGATACGCAGTATTTT
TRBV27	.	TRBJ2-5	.	CASSLFRETQYF	TGTGCCAGCAGTTTATTTCGAGAGACCCAGTACTTC
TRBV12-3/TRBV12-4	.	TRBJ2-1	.	CASSTPSSYNEQFF	TGTGCCAGCAGTACCCCTAGCTCCTACAATGAGCAGTTCTTC
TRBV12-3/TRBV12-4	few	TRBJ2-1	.	CASSFSSRGPHNEQFF	TGTGCCAGCAGCTTTAGTAGTCGGGGGCCGCACAATGAGCAGTTCTTC
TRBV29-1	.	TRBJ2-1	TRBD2	CSVRAGRNEQFF	TGCAGCGTTCGAGCGGGAAGGAATGAGCAGTTCTTC
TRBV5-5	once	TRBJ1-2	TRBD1	CASSWTGPADYGYTF	TGTGCCAGCAGCTGGACAGGGCCCGCGGACTATGGCTACACCTTC
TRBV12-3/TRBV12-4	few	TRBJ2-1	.	CASSFNAGASYNEQFF	TGTGCCAGCAGTTTTAATGCAGGGGCTTCCTACAATGAGCAGTTCTTC
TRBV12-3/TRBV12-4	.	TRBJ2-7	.	CASSTRTDSYEQYF	TGTGCCAGCAGTACCCGGACGGACTCCTACGAGCAGTACTTC
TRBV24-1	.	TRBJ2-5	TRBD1	CATSDFGQGEGETQYF	TGTGCCACCAGTGACTTCGGACAGGGGGAAGGAGAGACCCAGTACTTC
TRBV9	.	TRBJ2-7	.	CASSYRAHTDEQYF	TGTGCCAGCAGCTATAGGGCCCACACCGACGAGCAGTACTTC
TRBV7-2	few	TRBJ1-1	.	CASSLGADFMNTEAFF	TGTGCCAGCAGCTTAGGTGCGGACTTCATGAACACTGAAGCTTTCTTT
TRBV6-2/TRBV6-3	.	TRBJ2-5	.	CASSSQLSETQYF	TGTGCCAGCAGTTCACAGCTGTCGGAGACCCAGTACTTC
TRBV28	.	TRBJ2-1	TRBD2	CASTSPGTSFRSYNEQFF	TGTGCCAGCACCTCCCCAGGGACTAGTTTTCGCTCCTACAATGAGCAGTTCTTC
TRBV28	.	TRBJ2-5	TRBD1	CASSFGTTGGETQYF	TGTGCCAGCAGTTTCGGCACGACAGGGGGGGAGACCCAGTACTTC
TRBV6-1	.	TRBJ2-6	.	CASSRDTRSSGANVLTF	TGTGCCAGCAGTCGGGACACCCGGAGCTCTGGGGCCAACGTCCTGACTTTC
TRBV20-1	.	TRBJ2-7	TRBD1	CSAAPGTGATYEQYF	TGCAGTGCTGCCCCCGGGACAGGGGCGACCTACGAGCAGTACTTC
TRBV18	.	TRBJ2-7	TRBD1	CASSPPGQGIYEQYF	TGTGCCAGCTCACCACCAGGACAGGGAATCTACGAGCAGTACTTC
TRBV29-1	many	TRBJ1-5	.	CSVQTGGSNQPQHF	TGCAGCGTTCAGACGGGAGGTAGCAATCAGCCCCAGCATTTT
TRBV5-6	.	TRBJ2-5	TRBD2	CASSLELAGETQYF	TGTGCCAGCAGCTTGGAATTAGCGGGAGAGACCCAGTACTTC
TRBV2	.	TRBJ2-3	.	CASRRGHTDTQYF	TGTGCCAGCAGGCGGGGGCACACAGATACGCAGTATTTT
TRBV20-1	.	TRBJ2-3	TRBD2	CSLTRAGGVSQYF	TGCAGCCTCACGCGGGCGGGAGGTGTGTCGCAGTATTTT
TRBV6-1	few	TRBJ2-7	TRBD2	CASSGTQPGLATYEQYF	TGTGCCAGCTCGGGGACCCAACCGGGACTAGCGACCTACGAGCAGTACTTC
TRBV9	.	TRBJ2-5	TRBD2	CASSVGTSGIKPETQYF	TGTGCCAGCAGCGTTGGGACTAGCGGGATCAAGCCAGAGACCCAGTACTTC
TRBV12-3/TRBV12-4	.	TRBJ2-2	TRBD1	CASSRDGTGPGELFF	TGTGCCAGCAGTCGAGACGGGACAGGGCCCGGGGAGCTGTTTTTT
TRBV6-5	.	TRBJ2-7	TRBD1	CASSYGQGFSYEQYF	TGTGCCAGCAGTTACGGACAGGGGTTCTCCTACGAGCAGTACTTC
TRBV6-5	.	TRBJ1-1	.	CASSYSRENTEAFF	TGTGCCAGCAGTTACTCGCGGGAGAACACTGAAGCTTTCTTT
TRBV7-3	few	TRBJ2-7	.	CASSLSGSENEQYF	TGTGCCAGCAGCTTATCCGGGAGCGAGAACGAGCAGTACTTC
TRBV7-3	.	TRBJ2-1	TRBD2	CASSLIAGSSYNEQFF	TGTGCCAGCAGTCTTATAGCGGGTAGCTCCTACAATGAGCAGTTCTTC
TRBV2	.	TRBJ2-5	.	CASSRGGPGQETQYF	TGTGCCAGCAGTCGCGGAGGGCCGGGGCAAGAGACCCAGTACTTC
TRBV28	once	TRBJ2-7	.	CASSTSAYEQYF	TGTGCCAGCAGTACTAGTGCCTACGAGCAGTACTTC
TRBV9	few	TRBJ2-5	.	CASSVAPQETQYF	TGTGCCAGCAGCGTAGCTCCTCAAGAGACCCAGTACTTC
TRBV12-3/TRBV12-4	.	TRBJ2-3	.	CASSFGRKGSTDTQYF	TGTGCCAGCAGTTTCGGACGAAAAGGTAGCACAGATACGCAGTATTTT
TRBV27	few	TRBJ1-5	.	CASSSYSNQPQHF	TGTGCCAGCAGTTCGTACAGCAATCAGCCCCAGCATTTT
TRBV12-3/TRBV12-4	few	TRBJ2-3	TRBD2	CASSLTGLVTSTDTQYF	TGTGCCAGCAGTTTAACCGGACTAGTCACTAGCACAGATACGCAGTATTTT
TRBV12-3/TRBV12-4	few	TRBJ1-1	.	CASNSVAQNTEAFF	TGTGCCAGCAATTCGGTGGCCCAGAACACTGAAGCTTTCTTT
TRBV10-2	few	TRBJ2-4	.	CASRRGVGNIQYF	TGCGCCAGCAGAAGGGGGGTGGGAAACATTCAGTACTTC
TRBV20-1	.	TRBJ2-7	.	CSASAGPTISYEQYF	TGCAGTGCTAGCGCCGGACCGACGATATCCTACGAGCAGTACTTC
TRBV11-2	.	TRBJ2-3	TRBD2	CASSLDGSGNRASTDTQYF	TGTGCCAGCAGCTTAGACGGTAGCGGGAATCGAGCTAGCACAGATACGCAGTATTTT